Described below is a single TCR beta chain sequence and its context. Using immunoSEQ multiplex PCR, the repertoire was profiled, and TCRdb retains in-frame clones only, with some absent. Of roughly 100,000 clones detected, around 88% appear once; the ten largest clones hold roughly 14%. This sample stems from a study of control samples from healthy donors and cancer patients. This CDR3 is 15 amino acids long. J was trimmed by 3 bases and V by 6 bases; bases with no gene match: 8. The germline V gene encodes CDR1 LNHDA and CDR2 SQIVND (reference sequence). Sequenced: blood. The receptor's source is a man aged 25 to 40 in good health. V gene TRBV19 combines with J gene TRBJ2-5, with TRBD2 identical over 9 bases. The CDR3 region has the DNA TGTGCCAGTAGCGGCGGGGGGGGAAGGGAAGAGACCCAGTACTTC. This translates into CASSGGGGREETQYF.